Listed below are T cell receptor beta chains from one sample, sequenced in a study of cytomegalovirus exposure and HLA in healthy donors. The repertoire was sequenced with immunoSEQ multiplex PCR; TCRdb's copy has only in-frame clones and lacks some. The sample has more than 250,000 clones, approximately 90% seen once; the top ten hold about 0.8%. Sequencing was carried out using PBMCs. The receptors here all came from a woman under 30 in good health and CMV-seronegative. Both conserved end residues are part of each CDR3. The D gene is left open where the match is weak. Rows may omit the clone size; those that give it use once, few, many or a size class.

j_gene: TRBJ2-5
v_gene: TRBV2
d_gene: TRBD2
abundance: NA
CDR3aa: CASSDALAPQETQYF
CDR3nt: TGTGCCAGCAGTGATGCACTAGCGCCCCAAGAGACCCAGTACTTC

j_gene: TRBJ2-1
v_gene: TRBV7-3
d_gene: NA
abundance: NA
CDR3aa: CASSLNGVYNEQFF
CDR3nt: TGTGCCAGCAGCCTAAACGGGGTCTACAATGAGCAGTTCTTC

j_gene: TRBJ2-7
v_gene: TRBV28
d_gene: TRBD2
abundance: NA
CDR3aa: CASHTSGRAYEQYF
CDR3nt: TGTGCCAGCCATACTAGCGGGAGGGCCTACGAGCAGTACTTC

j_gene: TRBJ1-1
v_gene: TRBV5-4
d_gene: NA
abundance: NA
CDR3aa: CASSQNLGTEAFF
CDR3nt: TGTGCCAGCAGCCAAAACCTCGGTACTGAAGCTTTCTTT

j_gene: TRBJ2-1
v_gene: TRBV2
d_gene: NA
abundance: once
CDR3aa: CASSEVSLVDEQFF
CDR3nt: TGTGCCAGCAGTGAAGTCTCGCTAGTCGATGAGCAGTTCTTC

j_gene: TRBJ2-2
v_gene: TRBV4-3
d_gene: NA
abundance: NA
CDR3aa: CASSQEYAELGPYTGELFF
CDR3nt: TGCGCCAGCAGCCAAGAGTATGCCGAACTTGGGCCCTACACCGGGGAGCTGTTTTTT

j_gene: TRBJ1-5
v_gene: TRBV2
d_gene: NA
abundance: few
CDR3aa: CASSEQGTTNQPQHF
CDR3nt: TGTGCCAGCAGTGAGCAGGGAACCACCAATCAGCCCCAGCATTTT

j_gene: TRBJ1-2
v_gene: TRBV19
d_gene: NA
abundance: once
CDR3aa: CASSGGNGYTF
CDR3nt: TGTGCCAGTTCAGGCGGGAATGGCTACACCTTC

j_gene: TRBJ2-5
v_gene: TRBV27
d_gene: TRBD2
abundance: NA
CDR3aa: CASSLRGGLETQYF
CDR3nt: TGTGCCAGCAGTTTACGGGGGGGATTAGAGACCCAGTACTTC

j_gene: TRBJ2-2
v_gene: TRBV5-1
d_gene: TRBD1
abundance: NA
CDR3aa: CASGKGQGDTGELFF
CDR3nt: TGCGCCAGCGGGAAGGGACAGGGCGACACCGGGGAGCTGTTTTTT

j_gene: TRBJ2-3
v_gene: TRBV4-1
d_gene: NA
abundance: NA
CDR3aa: CASSQGVGAADTQYF
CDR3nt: TGCGCCAGCAGCCAAGGTGTGGGGGCGGCGGATACGCAGTATTTT

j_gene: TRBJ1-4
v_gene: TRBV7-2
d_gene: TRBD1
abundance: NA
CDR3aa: CASSFAGQGDEKLFF
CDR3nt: TGTGCCAGCAGCTTCGCTGGACAGGGCGACGAAAAACTGTTTTTT

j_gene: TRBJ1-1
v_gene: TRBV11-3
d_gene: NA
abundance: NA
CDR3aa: CASSLDEGRAFF
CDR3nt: TGTGCCAGCAGCTTAGACGAGGGCAGAGCTTTCTTT

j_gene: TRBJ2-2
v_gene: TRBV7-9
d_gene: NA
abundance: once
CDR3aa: CASSPRQNTGELFF
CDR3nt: TGTGCCAGCAGCCCCCGACAGAACACCGGGGAGCTGTTTTTT

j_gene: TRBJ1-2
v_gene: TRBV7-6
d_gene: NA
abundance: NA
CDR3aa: CASSLVTGNYGYTF
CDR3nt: TGTGCCAGCAGCCTCGTGACAGGAAACTATGGCTACACCTTC

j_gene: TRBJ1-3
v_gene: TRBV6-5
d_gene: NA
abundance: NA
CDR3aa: CASSKDSSGNTIYF
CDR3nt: TGTGCCAGCAGTAAGGACAGCTCTGGAAACACCATATATTTT

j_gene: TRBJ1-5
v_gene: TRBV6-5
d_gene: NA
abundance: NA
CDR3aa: CASSHGTGKGQPQHF
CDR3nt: TGTGCCAGCAGCCACGGCACAGGGAAAGGGCAGCCCCAGCATTTT

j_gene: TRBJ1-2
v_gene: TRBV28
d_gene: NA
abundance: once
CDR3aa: CASTRNEGYTF
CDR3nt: TGTGCCAGCACGAGGAACGAGGGCTACACCTTC

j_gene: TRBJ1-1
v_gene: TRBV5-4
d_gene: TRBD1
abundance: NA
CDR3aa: CASSETGAEAFF
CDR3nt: TGTGCCAGCAGCGAGACAGGGGCTGAAGCTTTCTTT

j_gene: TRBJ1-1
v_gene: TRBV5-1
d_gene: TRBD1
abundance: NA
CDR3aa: CASSLGDRGPNTEAFF
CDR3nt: TGCGCCAGCAGCTTGGGTGACAGGGGACCGAACACTGAAGCTTTCTTT

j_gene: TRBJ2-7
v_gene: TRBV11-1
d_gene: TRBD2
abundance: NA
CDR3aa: CASRGLAGEGSYEQYF
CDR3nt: TGTGCCAGCAGGGGACTAGCGGGAGAAGGGAGCTACGAGCAGTACTTC

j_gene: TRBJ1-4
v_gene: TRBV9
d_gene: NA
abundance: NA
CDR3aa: CASSAVDEKLFF
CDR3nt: TGTGCCAGCAGCGCCGTCGATGAAAAACTGTTTTTT

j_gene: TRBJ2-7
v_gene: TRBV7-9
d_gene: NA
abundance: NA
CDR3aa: CASSLPPQGQGDEQYF
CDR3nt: TGTGCCAGCAGCTTACCCCCCCAGGGGCAAGGGGACGAGCAGTACTTC

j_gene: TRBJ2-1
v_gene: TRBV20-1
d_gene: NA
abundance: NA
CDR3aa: CSAATYDEQFF
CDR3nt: TGCAGTGCTGCTACCTACGATGAGCAGTTCTTC

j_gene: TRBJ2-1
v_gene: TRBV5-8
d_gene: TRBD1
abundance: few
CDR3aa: CASSLGQGSLARNEQFF
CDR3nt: TGTGCCAGCAGCCTAGGACAGGGAAGTTTAGCTAGGAATGAGCAGTTCTTC

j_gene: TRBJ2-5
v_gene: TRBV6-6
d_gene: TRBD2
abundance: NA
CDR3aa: CASSYSSLAVETQYF
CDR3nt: TGTGCCAGCAGTTACTCGTCGCTAGCGGTGGAGACCCAGTACTTC

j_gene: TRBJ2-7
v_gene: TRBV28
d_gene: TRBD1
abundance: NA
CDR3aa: CASSGGTGPYEQYF
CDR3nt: TGTGCCAGCAGTGGGGGGACAGGGCCCTACGAGCAGTACTTC

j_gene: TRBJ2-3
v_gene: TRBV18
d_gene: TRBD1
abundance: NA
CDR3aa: CASSRQGSSTDTQYF
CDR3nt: TGTGCCAGCTCCCGACAGGGGTCGAGCACAGATACGCAGTATTTT

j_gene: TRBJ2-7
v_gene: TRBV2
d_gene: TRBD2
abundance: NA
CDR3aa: CASCREASYEQYF
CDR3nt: TGTGCCAGCTGTCGGGAGGCTTCCTACGAGCAGTACTTC

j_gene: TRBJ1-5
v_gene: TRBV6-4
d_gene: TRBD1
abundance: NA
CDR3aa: CASSEGQGGNQPQHF
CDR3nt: TGTGCCAGCAGCGAAGGACAGGGTGGCAATCAGCCCCAGCATTTT

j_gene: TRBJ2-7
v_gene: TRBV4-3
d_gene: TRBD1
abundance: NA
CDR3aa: CASSHITGGTYEQYF
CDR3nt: TGCGCCAGCAGCCATATAACAGGGGGCACCTACGAGCAGTACTTC

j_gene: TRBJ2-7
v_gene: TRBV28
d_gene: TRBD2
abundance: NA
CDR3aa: CASSDGTSGNGEQYF
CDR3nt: TGTGCCAGCAGCGACGGGACTAGCGGGAATGGCGAGCAGTACTTC

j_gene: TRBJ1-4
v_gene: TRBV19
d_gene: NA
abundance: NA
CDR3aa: CATSYSTNEKLFF
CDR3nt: TGTGCCACTTCGTACTCAACTAATGAAAAACTGTTTTTT

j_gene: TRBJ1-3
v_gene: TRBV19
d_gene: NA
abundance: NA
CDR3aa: CASNIGGSGNTIYF
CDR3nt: TGTGCCAGTAATATAGGCGGCTCTGGAAACACCATATATTTT

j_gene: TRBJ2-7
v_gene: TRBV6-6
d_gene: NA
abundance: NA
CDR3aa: CASSSWADTYEQYF
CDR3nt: TGTGCCAGCAGCTCCTGGGCAGACACCTACGAGCAGTACTTC

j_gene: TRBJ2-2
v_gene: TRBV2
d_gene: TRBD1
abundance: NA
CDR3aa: CASRPRTGYTGELFF
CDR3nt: TGTGCCAGCAGGCCTAGGACAGGGTACACCGGGGAGCTGTTTTTT

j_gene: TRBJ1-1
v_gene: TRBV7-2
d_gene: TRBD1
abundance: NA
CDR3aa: CASSSTGGNTEAFF
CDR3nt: TGTGCCAGCAGCTCGACAGGGGGGAACACTGAAGCTTTCTTT

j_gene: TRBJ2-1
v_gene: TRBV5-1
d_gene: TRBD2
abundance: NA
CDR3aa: CASRTGTSEYNEQFF
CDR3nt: TGCGCCAGCAGAACCGGGACTAGCGAGTACAATGAGCAGTTCTTC

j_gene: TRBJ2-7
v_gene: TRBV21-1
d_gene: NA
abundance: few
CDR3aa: CASTQGSKGHEQYF
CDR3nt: TGTGCCAGCACCCAGGGGTCAAAGGGCCACGAGCAGTACTTC

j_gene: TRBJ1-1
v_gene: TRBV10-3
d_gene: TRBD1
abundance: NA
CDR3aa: CAIETGGEGTEAFF
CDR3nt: TGTGCCATCGAGACAGGGGGAGAAGGCACTGAAGCTTTCTTT

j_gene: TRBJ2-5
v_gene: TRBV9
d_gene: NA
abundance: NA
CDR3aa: CASSSGARQETQYF
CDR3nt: TGTGCCAGCAGCTCTGGGGCGCGGCAAGAGACCCAGTACTTC

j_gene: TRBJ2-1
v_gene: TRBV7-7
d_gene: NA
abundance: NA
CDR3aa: CASSLGQVSYNEQFF
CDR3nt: TGTGCCAGCAGCTTAGGACAGGTCTCCTACAATGAGCAGTTCTTC

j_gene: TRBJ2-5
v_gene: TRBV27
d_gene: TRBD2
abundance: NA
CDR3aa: CASSRRLAGEETQYF
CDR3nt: TGTGCCAGCAGTAGGAGACTAGCGGGAGAAGAGACCCAGTACTTC

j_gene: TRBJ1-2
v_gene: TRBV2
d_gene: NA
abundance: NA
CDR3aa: CASSDPPAAGVYGYTF
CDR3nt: TGTGCCAGCAGTGACCCCCCAGCGGCGGGGGTCTATGGCTACACCTTC

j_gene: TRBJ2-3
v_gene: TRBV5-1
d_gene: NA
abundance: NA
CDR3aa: CASSLSTLADTQYF
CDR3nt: TGCGCCAGCAGCCTTTCGACGCTAGCAGATACGCAGTATTTT

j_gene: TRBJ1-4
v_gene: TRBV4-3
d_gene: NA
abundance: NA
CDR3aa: CASSPDRMGLGEKLFF
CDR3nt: TGCGCCAGCAGCCCTGACAGGATGGGATTAGGTGAAAAACTGTTTTTT

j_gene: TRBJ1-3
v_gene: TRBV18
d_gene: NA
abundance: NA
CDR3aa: CASSPYRDTGNTIYF
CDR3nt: TGTGCCAGCTCACCGTACCGGGACACTGGAAACACCATATATTTT